Following are 9 T cell receptor beta chains from one sample sequenced in a study of shared clonotypes between healthy human individuals. The assay was immunoSEQ multiplex PCR, and TCRdb's table has in-frame clones only and misses some. Of approximately 2,000,000 clones in the sample, roughly 95% were seen once. Naive CD8 populations comprised CD45RO-negative cells positively selected for CCR7, excluding terminally differentiated effector memory CD45RA+ cells. What was sequenced was naive CD8+ T cells from PBMCs. The receptor source for this set is a man between 18 and 29 years old in good health. Some clones in this sample may be carry-over from other donors' samples.

The sample holds a few counts of this clone. V and J are TRBV5-5 and TRBJ2-7; 7 positions match TRBD2. V trimming: 4 bases; J trimming: 0 bases; junction bases outside the gene matches: 13. The germline gives CDR1 SGHKS, CDR2 YYEKEE (reference sequence). The CDR3 contains 17 residues. The CDR3 region is CASSGSTTSDSSYEQYF. The CDR3 DNA reads as TGTGCCAGCAGCGGATCGACAACTAGCGATAGCTCCTACGAGCAGTACTTC.

This chain links TRBV9 with TRBJ2-1; 8 nucleotides match TRBD2. The germline CDR1 and CDR2 sequences are SGDLS and YYNGEE. The CDR3 sequence is 15 residues long. After removal of 4 bases from V and 3 bases from J, the junction contained 6 bases not matched to a gene. The CDR3 loop is CASSRGGQVYNEQFF. Written as DNA, the CDR3 is TGTGCCAGCAGCCGGGGGGGACAAGTCTACAATGAGCAGTTCTTC.

J is TRBJ2-1 and V is TRBV19; D is unresolved. Germline CDR1 reads LNHDA; CDR2 reads SQIVND (reference sequence). The CDR3 loop spans 12 amino acids. The V gene lost 7 bases and the J gene lost 16 bases, with 20 bases spanning the gap. The CDR3 loop reads CASNGESRIPFF. DNA for the CDR3: TGTGCCAGTAATGGGGAATCCCGAATCCCTTTCTTC.

The chain employs TRBV5-1 and TRBJ2-7, with 8 bases fitting TRBD2. Germline CDR1 SGHRS, CDR2 YFSETQ. CDR3 length equals 17 residues. With V trimmed by 1 base and J by 2 bases, 11 bases remained unmatched. The CDR3, as DNA: TGCGCCAGCAGCTTGTCTCCAGCGGGAGAGGTTACCTACGAGCAGTACTTC. Its translation: CASSLSPAGEVTYEQYF. Full variable domain (outside the CDR3, taken from reference TRBV5-1 and TRBJ2-7): KAGVTQTPRYLIKTRGQQVTLSCSPISGHRSVSWYQQTPGQGLQFLFEYFSETQRNKGNFPGRFSGRQFSNSRSEMNVSTLELGDSALYLCASSLSPAGEVTYEQYFGPGTRLTVT.

CDR3 amino acids: CASSVFQDPSYEQYF. The DNA of the CDR3 is TGTGCCAGTAGTGTCTTCCAAGACCCGTCCTACGAGCAGTACTTC. The chain links TRBV19 to TRBJ2-7; D call uncertain. Per the germline V gene, CDR1 is LNHDA and CDR2 is SQIVND (reference sequence). The CDR3 spans 15 residues. Trimming removed 5 bases from V and 1 base from J, with 15 bases in between.

The V and J genes are TRBV2 and TRBJ2-7, with 10 nucleotides matching TRBD2. Per germline, CDR1 SNHLY and CDR2 FYNNEI. V dropped 11 bases and J dropped 2; count of bases not matched to a gene: 15. The CDR3 sequence is 16 residues long. CDR3 DNA: TGTGCCGGAGCTTCTCGCGGACTAGCGGCTGCCTACGAGCAGTACTTC. It codes for CAGASRGLAAAYEQYF.

The chain links TRBV6-5 to TRBJ2-1, with TRBD1 as a possible D gene (6 bases). Germline lookup yields CDR1 MNHEY and CDR2 SVGAGI. V shed 4 bases and J shed 5 bases, with 15 bases lying between them. There are 15 residues in the CDR3. The CDR3 bases are TGTGCCAGCAGTTTGGGCCAGGGGTCCCACAATGAGCAGTTCTTC. It specifies CASSLGQGSHNEQFF.

The chain carries TRBV27 and TRBJ1-1; 9 positions match TRBD1. The V gene end was trimmed by 4 bases and the J gene end by 1 base; junction bases not matched to a gene: 7. Germline values: CDR1 MNHEY, CDR2 SMNVEV (reference sequence). CDR3 length equals 16 residues. CDR3 sequence: CASSSTGGRANTEAFF. DNA of the CDR3: TGTGCCAGCAGTTCAACAGGGGGCAGGGCGAACACTGAAGCTTTCTTT.

The chain couples TRBV6-5 to TRBJ2-7, with D hard to call. This CDR3 spans 14 amino acids. The V gene's germline CDR1 is MNHEY and CDR2 SVGAGI. V was pared by 2 bases and J by 2 bases, with 10 bases between. The CDR3 reads CASSYAGSPYEQYF. DNA of the CDR3: TGTGCCAGCAGTTACGCCGGGTCCCCCTACGAGCAGTACTTC.